These 32 T cell receptor beta chains share one sample of origin, sequenced in a study of T cells in Graves' hyperthyroidism and ophthalmopathy. The source material, RNA transcripts, was used to amplify TCR beta CDR3 regions. Researchers ran a first-round RT-PCR on the TCR CDR3 using the HTBI primer set. MiXCR was run by TCRdb on the multiplex PCR reads, yielding one entry per CDR3 protein. The table includes approximately 100,000 distinct CDR3 sequences, 47% detected once. Material: blood. These receptors originate from a man aged 35-49 years with Graves' hyperthyroidism.

This clonotype was detected once. This rearrangement joins TRBV5-4 to TRBJ2-3; no clear D. This CDR3 is built from 14 residues. CDR1 and CDR2 (germline): SGHNT, YYREEE (reference sequence). Trimming left V 0 bases short and J 3 bases short, with 8 bases between. Here the CDR3 reads CASSLAGRTDTQYF. The CDR3 DNA reads TGTGCCAGCAGCTTGGCCGGCAGGACAGATACGCAGTATTTT.

Concerning this clonotype itself: A read error is possible here, since a much larger clone lies one base away. Here the CDR3 omits its conserved ending phenylalanine or tryptophan, so a read error is the likely source. The V and J genes are TRBV5-1 and TRBJ2-1; perhaps D is TRBD1 or TRBD2 (5 bases each). There are 15 residues in the CDR3. V was cut by 4 bases and J by 6 bases, with 17 bases left in between. Germline lookup yields CDR1 SGHRS and CDR2 YFSETQ. This CDR3 reads CASSPPGRYSNEQFC. The CDR3 DNA follows: TGCGCCAGCAGCCCCCCGGGACGGTACAGCAATGAGCAGTTCTGC.

At least ten counts were recorded for this clonotype. The CDR3 loop is CASSLGEKLFF. The DNA for the CDR3 is TGTGCCAGCAGCCTCGGGGAAAAACTGTTTTTT. V gene TRBV3-1 combines with J gene TRBJ1-4, with unresolved D. Germline V CDR1 and CDR2: LGHDT, YNNKEL (reference sequence). The CDR3 contains 11 residues. V was pared by 4 bases and J by 8 bases, with 5 bases between. Combining the CDR3 with reference TRBV3-1 and TRBJ1-4 gives the whole variable domain DTAVSQTPKYLVTQMGNDKSIKCEQNLGHDTMYWYKQDSKKFLKIMFSYNNKELIINETVPNRFSPKSPDKAHLNLHINSLELGDSAVYFCASSLGEKLFFGSGTQLSVL.

In this sample, this clonotype turned up many times. V usage is TRBV11-2 and J usage is TRBJ2-1; 14 bases map to TRBD2. V trimming: 4 bases; J trimming: 6 bases; junction bases outside the gene matches: 2. The CDR3 runs 15 residues. Germline CDR1 SGHAT, CDR2 FQNNGV. The DNA of the CDR3 is TGTGCCAGCAGCTCGGGACTAGCGGGGGTCAATGAGCAGTTCTTC. It yields the protein CASSSGLAGVNEQFF.

This clonotype was recorded many times. The rearrangement links TRBV25-1 to TRBJ1-1; TRBD1 is a possible D gene (6 bases). Trimming left V 4 bases short and J 6 bases short, with 15 bases between. Germline CDR1 reads MGHDK; CDR2 reads SYGVNS. The CDR3 has 14 amino acids. The CDR3 loop is CASSGWGGPAEAFF. DNA of the CDR3: TGTGCCAGCAGTGGTTGGGGGGGGCCCGCTGAAGCTTTCTTT. Variable domain in full (rest from reference TRBV25-1 and TRBJ1-1): EADIYQTPRYLVIGTGKKITLECSQTMGHDKMYWYQQDPGMELHLIHYSYGVNSTEKGDLSSESTVSRIRTEHFPLTLESARPSHTSQYLCASSGWGGPAEAFFGQGTRLTVV.

This clonotype was recorded at least ten times. The chain combines TRBV5-1 with TRBJ2-2; weak D call: TRBD1 (5 bases). The CDR3 length is 14 residues. Germline lookup yields CDR1 SGHRS and CDR2 YFSETQ. The germline V and J ends were trimmed by 0 bases and 6 bases, with 9 bases remaining between them. The CDR3 reads CASSLGQSAGELFF. The CDR3 DNA is TGCGCCAGCAGCTTGGGACAGTCGGCCGGGGAGCTGTTTTTT.

This clonotype was seen ten or more times. The rearrangement joins TRBV13 to TRBJ1-2, with a weak D call TRBD1 (5 bases). Trimming removed 5 bases from V and 4 bases from J, with 14 bases in between. This CDR3 has 14 amino acids. In germline, CDR1 is PRHDT, CDR2 FYEKMQ (reference sequence). CDR3 coding DNA: TGTGCCAGCAGCATCCGGGACTCGCCCTATGGCTACACCTTC. It codes for CASSIRDSPYGYTF.

The rearrangement joins TRBV29-1 to TRBJ1-2, with a possible D match to TRBD1 (6 bases). Germline CDR1 and CDR2: SQVTM and ANQGSEA. The CDR3 has 11 residues. V lost 8 bases to trimming and J lost 4 bases, with 11 bases between them. The CDR3 DNA reads as TGCAGCTTGGGGGCGAGCTATGGCTACACCTTC. It encodes CSLGASYGYTF.

The chain is built from TRBV20-1 and TRBJ2-1; 7 bases map to TRBD2. Losses at the gene ends were 3 bases for V and 9 bases for J; bases not matched to a gene: 14. The CDR3 loop spans 15 amino acids. Germline CDR1 and CDR2: DFQATT and SNEGSKA (reference sequence). The CDR3 loop is CSARGVSGWAGEQFF. CDR3 nucleotides: TGCAGTGCTAGGGGGGTTAGCGGGTGGGCTGGTGAGCAGTTCTTC.

Notes on this clonotype: This may arise from a read error, as a much more abundant clone is one base away. V and J are TRBV5-4 and TRBJ1-1, with D perhaps TRBD1 (5 bases). The CDR3 runs to 13 residues. CDR1 and CDR2 (germline): SGHNT, YYREEE (reference sequence). For the CDR3, the DNA is TGTGCCAGCAGCTTGGTGCCGGGTGGGGCTGCTTGCTTT. It yields the protein CASSLVPGGAACF.

In its sample, this clonotype was seen many times. CDR3 coding DNA: TGTGCCAGCAGCATAGACGGGACCAACTATGGCTACACCTTC. The encoded protein is CASSIDGTNYGYTF. The V and J genes are TRBV7-6 and TRBJ1-2; D possibly corresponds to TRBD1 (5 bases). The V end lost 5 bases, the J end lost 2 bases, and 12 bases lay between the germline ends. Germline V gene lookup returns CDR1 SGHVS and CDR2 FNYEAQ. This CDR3 contains 14 residues.

This clonotype was seen many times. The rearrangement uses TRBV20-1 and TRBJ1-4; TRBD1 matches 9 bases. V dropped 0 bases and J dropped 3; count of bases not matched to a gene: 2. Germline CDR1 is DFQATT and CDR2 is SNEGSKA (reference sequence). This CDR3 region has 15 residues. The DNA of the CDR3 is TGCAGTGCTAGAGACCACAGGGGGCCTAATGAAAAACTGTTTTTT. As protein: CSARDHRGPNEKLFF.

This clonotype was observed at least ten times. The gene calls are TRBV12-3 or TRBV12-4 and TRBJ2-5; 9 bases match TRBD1. This CDR3 region has 15 residues. Unmatched junction bases numbered 11, after V lost 7 bases and J lost 5 bases. The CDR3 nucleotides read TGTGCCAGCACCGACTTACAGGGGGCAATGGAGACCCAGTACTTC. Amino acids: CASTDLQGAMETQYF.

The chain joins TRBV27 to TRBJ2-1, with D uncertain. The CDR3 sequence is 15 residues long. The V gene's germline CDR1 is MNHEY and CDR2 SMNVEV (reference sequence). V was shortened by 4 bases and J by 0 bases, with 10 bases between the two germline ends. The CDR3 loop reads CASSWTSSSYNEQFF. As DNA, the CDR3 is TGTGCCAGCAGTTGGACCTCAAGCTCCTACAATGAGCAGTTCTTC.

This clonotype was observed many times. The CDR3 is CATSDQGYEQYF. Here the CDR3 DNA reads TGTGCCACCTCAGACCAGGGGTACGAGCAGTACTTC. V is TRBV2 and J is TRBJ2-7; D possibly corresponds to TRBD1 (6 bases). V was shortened by 10 bases and J by 4 bases, with 14 bases between the two germline ends. Per the germline V gene, CDR1 is SNHLY and CDR2 is FYNNEI. This CDR3 has 12 residues.

Comments on this clonotype: Since a much larger clone is just one base distant, this may be a read error. Because it lacks the conserved phenylalanine or tryptophan at the end, this CDR3 is likely a read error. The chain is built from TRBV7-2 and TRBJ2-1; the match to TRBD2 covers 7 bases. With V trimmed by 4 bases and J by 6 bases, 3 bases remained unmatched. Per the germline V gene, CDR1 is SGHTA and CDR2 is FQGNSA. The CDR3 has 13 amino acids. CDR3 nucleotide sequence: TGTGCCAGCAGCTCTAGCGGTACCAATGAGCAGTTCTCC. It is translated as CASSSSGTNEQFS.

The chain recombines TRBV7-9 with TRBJ2-6; 8 bases are shared with TRBD1. The CDR3 runs to 16 residues. CDR1 and CDR2 (germline): SEHNR, FQNEAQ (reference sequence). V dropped 1 base and J dropped 2; count of bases not matched to a gene: 1. The CDR3 here is CASSLVRGPGANVLTF. Here the CDR3 DNA reads TGTGCCAGCAGCTTAGTCAGGGGGCCTGGGGCCAACGTCCTGACTTTC. Drawing the rest from reference TRBV7-9 and TRBJ2-6, the complete variable domain is DTGVSQNPRHKITKRGQNVTFRCDPISEHNRLYWYRQTLGQGPEFLTYFQNEAQLEKSRLLSDRFSAERPKGSFSTLEIQRTEQGDSAMYLCASSLVRGPGANVLTFGAGSRLTVL.

The table lists this clonotype with many counts. The chain combines TRBV7-9 with TRBJ2-7; D might be TRBD2 (6 bases). CDR3 size: 15 residues. Trimming stripped 5 bases from V and 5 bases from J, with 19 bases between. Germline V gives CDR1 SEHNR, CDR2 FQNEAQ (reference sequence). The CDR3 here is CASSPPVVTGDEQYF. The CDR3 DNA sequence: TGTGCCAGCAGCCCCCCTGTGGTGACGGGAGACGAGCAGTACTTC.

This clonotype was counted at least ten times. The chain combines TRBV11-3 with TRBJ2-7; D unresolved. Germline V gene sequence: CDR1 SGHNT, CDR2 YENEEA. The V end was cut by 5 bases, the J end by 10 bases, with 15 bases between. The CDR3 consists of 12 residues. CDR3 in amino acids: CASSPSRVEQYF. CDR3 sequence (DNA): TGTGCCAGCAGCCCTAGTCGGGTTGAACAGTACTTC.

V and J are TRBV19 and TRBJ2-7, with TRBD2 matching over 10 bases. Germline V gene sequence: CDR1 LNHDA, CDR2 SQIVND (reference sequence). The CDR3 length is 15 residues. CDR3 sequence (DNA): TGTGCTAGAGATCCCTTATCTAGCGGGAGTCGAGAGCAGTACTTC. Protein sequence: CARDPLSSGSREQYF.

There are many counts of this clonotype. The genes are TRBV5-1 and TRBJ2-3, with D maybe TRBD2 (6 bases). CDR1 SGHRS and CDR2 YFSETQ come from the germline V gene. The CDR3 extends over 16 amino acids. V was clipped by 4 bases and J by 5 bases, with 20 bases between them. The CDR3 nucleotides are TGCGCCAGCAGCGACACGGGAGCTCGGGTTGTAGATACGCAGTATTTT. Translation: CASSDTGARVVDTQYF.

About this clonotype itself: One junction end disagrees with the germline gene, perhaps due to a read error. This chain connects TRBV2 to TRBJ2-5; D not resolved. This CDR3 is built from 11 residues. Germline V gene sequence: CDR1 SNHLY, CDR2 FYNNEI. CDR3 in DNA: TGTCCCAGCAGTGGCAGGGAGACCCAGTACTTC. Translation gives CPSSGRETQYF.

The CDR3 DNA reads TGTGCCAGCAGGCTAGAAGAAGGCAATCAGCCCCAGCATTTT. It translates to CASRLEEGNQPQHF. This chain uses TRBV7-9 with TRBJ1-5, with D hard to call. V was cut by 6 bases and J by 2 bases, with 11 bases left in between. The CDR3 length is 14 residues. CDR1 and CDR2 (germline): SEHNR, FQNEAQ (reference sequence).

This clonotype was observed many times. The V call is TRBV4-1, the J call TRBJ2-7, with no clear D. Germline V gene lookup returns CDR1 MGHRA and CDR2 YSYEKL. The CDR3 has 14 amino acids. The V end was cut by 2 bases, the J end by 0 bases, with 8 bases between. CDR3 sequence (DNA): TGCGCCAGCAGCCAATGGTCTAGCTCCTACGAGCAGTACTTC. As protein: CASSQWSSSYEQYF.

This clonotype occurred many times. The J gene is TRBJ2-1, the V gene TRBV5-1; tentatively, D is TRBD1 (6 bases). Between the trimmed V and J ends, which lost 0 bases and 0 bases, there was a span of 7 bases. The CDR3 loop spans 15 amino acids. The germline V gene has CDR1 SGHRS and CDR2 YFSETQ. The CDR3 sequence is CASSLDRVSYNEQFF. The CDR3 DNA follows: TGCGCCAGCAGCTTGGACAGGGTCTCCTACAATGAGCAGTTCTTC.

Many counts were recorded for this clonotype. The J gene is TRBJ2-7, the V gene TRBV5-1; 9 bases align to TRBD2. CDR1 and CDR2 from the germline V gene are SGHRS and YFSETQ. J gave up 7 bases and V 2 bases, and 10 bases lay outside the gene matches. The CDR3 covers 15 residues. The CDR3 spells CASSLGAGGPGEQYF. In DNA, the CDR3 is TGCGCCAGCAGCTTAGGGGCGGGAGGGCCGGGAGAGCAGTACTTC.

The gene calls are TRBV15 and TRBJ2-2; 7 nucleotides match TRBD1. V shed 3 bases and J 3 bases; nucleotides not matched to a gene: 4. Germline values: CDR1 LNHNV, CDR2 YYDKDF (reference sequence). The CDR3 covers 15 residues. The CDR3 bases are TGTGCCACCAGCAGGGACAGGCTCTACACCGGGGAGCTGTTTTTT. Translated, it gives CATSRDRLYTGELFF.

This rearrangement joins TRBV12-3 or TRBV12-4 to TRBJ2-1; 10 bases line up with TRBD1. V gave up 5 bases and J gave up 5 bases; unmatched junction bases: 6. The CDR3 runs 15 residues. The CDR3: CASSPGQGSNNEQFF. CDR3 DNA sequence: TGTGCCAGCAGTCCGGGACAGGGGTCGAACAATGAGCAGTTCTTC.

V is TRBV12-3 or TRBV12-4 and J is TRBJ1-4; D is undetermined. The CDR3 contains 15 residues. The V end was cut by 2 bases, the J end by 5 bases, with 12 bases between. CDR3 nucleotide sequence: TGTGCCAGCAGTTTAAAACTAGCGGGAAATGAAAAACTGTTTTTT. Protein sequence: CASSLKLAGNEKLFF.

This clonotype was found many times. The V call is TRBV29-1, the J call TRBJ1-2; 8 bases fit TRBD1. This CDR3 has 14 residues. Germline loops: CDR1 SQVTM, CDR2 ANQGSEA. V trimming: 3 bases; J trimming: 2 bases; junction bases outside the gene matches: 5. As DNA, the CDR3 is TGCAGCGTTGAGCGCAGGGACAGGAACTATGGCTACACCTTC. This encodes CSVERRDRNYGYTF.

This clonotype has only a few counts. The chain links TRBV4-1 to TRBJ2-3; 10 nucleotides agree with TRBD2. The CDR3 sequence is 16 residues long. After removal of 3 bases from V and 4 bases from J, the junction contained 7 bases not matched to a gene. Germline loops: CDR1 MGHRA, CDR2 YSYEKL. CDR3 region: CASSHLPGLASDTQYF. In nucleotides, the CDR3 is TGCGCCAGCAGCCACTTACCGGGACTAGCGTCAGATACGCAGTATTTT.

There are many counts of this clonotype. The chain uses TRBV19 and TRBJ1-5; TRBD1 agrees at 8 bases. CDR1 and CDR2 (germline): LNHDA, SQIVND (reference sequence). The CDR3 runs to 15 residues. The V and J ends lost 2 bases and 5 bases, in that order; junction bases with no gene match: 5. CDR3 protein: CASSIPGGIDQPQHF. DNA for the CDR3: TGTGCCAGTAGTATACCAGGGGGCATCGATCAGCCCCAGCATTTT.